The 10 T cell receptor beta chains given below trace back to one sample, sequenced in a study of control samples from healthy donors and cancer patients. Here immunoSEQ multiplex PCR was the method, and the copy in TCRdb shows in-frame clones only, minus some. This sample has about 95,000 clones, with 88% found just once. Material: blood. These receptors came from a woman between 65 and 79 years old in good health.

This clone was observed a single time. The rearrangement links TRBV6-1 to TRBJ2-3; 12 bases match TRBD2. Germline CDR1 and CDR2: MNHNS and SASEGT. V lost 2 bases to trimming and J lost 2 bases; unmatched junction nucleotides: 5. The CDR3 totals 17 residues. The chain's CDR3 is CASSELAGGPDTDTQYF. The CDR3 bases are TGTGCCAGCAGTGAACTAGCGGGGGGGCCGGACACAGATACGCAGTATTTT.

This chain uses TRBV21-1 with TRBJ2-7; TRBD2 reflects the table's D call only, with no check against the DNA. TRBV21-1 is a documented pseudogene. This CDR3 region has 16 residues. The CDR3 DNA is TGTGCCAGCAGCGCTGCGCCTAGCGGGAGGGCCTACGAGCAGTACTTC. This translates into CASSAAPSGRAYEQYF.

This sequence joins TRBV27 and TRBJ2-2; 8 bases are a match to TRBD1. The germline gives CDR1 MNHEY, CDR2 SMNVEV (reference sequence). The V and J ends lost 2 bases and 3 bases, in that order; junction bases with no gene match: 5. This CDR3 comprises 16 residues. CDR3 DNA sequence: TGTGCCAGCAGTTTAGGACAGGGACCATACACCGGGGAGCTGTTTTTT. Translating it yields CASSLGQGPYTGELFF.

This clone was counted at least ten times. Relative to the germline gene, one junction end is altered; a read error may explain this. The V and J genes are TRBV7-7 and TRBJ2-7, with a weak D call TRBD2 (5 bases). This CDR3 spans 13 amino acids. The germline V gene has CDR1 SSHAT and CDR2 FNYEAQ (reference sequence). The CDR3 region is CASSRTVQSEQYF. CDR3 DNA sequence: TGTGCTAGCAGTCGGACTGTTCAGAGCGAGCAGTACTTC. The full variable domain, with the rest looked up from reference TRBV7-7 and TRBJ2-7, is GAGVSQSPRYKVTKRGQDVTLRCDPISSHATLYWYQQALGQGPEFLTYFNYEAQPDKSGLPSDRFSAERPEGSISTLTIQRTEQRDSAMYRCASSRTVQSEQYFGPGTRLTVT.

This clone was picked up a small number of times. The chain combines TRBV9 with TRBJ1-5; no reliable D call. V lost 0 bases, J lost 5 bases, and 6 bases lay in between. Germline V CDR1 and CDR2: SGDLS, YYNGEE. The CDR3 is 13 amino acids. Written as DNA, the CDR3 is TGTGCCAGCAGCGTAGGGAACCATCAGCCCCAGCATTTT. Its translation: CASSVGNHQPQHF.

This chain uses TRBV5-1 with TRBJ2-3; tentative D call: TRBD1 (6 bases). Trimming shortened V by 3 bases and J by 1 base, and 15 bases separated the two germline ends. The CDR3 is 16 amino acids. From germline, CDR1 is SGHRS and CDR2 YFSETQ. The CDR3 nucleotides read TGCGCCAGCAGCTCAAACAGGGCAGGAGGCACAGATACGCAGTATTTT. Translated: CASSSNRAGGTDTQYF.

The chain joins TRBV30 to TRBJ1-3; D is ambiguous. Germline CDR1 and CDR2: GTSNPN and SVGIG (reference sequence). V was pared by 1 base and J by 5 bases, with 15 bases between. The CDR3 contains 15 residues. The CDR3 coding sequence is TGTGCCTGGAGTGCCCAGACGCCAACCCGAAACACCATATATTTT. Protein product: CAWSAQTPTRNTIYF.

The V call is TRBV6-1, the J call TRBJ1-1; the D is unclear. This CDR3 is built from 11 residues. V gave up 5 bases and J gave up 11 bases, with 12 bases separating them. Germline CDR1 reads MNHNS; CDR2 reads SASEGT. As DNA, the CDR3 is TGTGCCAGCAGTAACAGAATTGTGGCTTTCTTT. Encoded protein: CASSNRIVAFF.

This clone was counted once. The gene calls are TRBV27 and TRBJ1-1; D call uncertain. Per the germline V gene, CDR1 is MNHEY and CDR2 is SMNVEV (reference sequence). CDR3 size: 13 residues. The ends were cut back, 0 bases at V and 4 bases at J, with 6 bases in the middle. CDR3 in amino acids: CASSLSLGTEAFF. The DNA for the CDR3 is TGTGCCAGCAGTTTATCGCTGGGCACTGAAGCTTTCTTT.

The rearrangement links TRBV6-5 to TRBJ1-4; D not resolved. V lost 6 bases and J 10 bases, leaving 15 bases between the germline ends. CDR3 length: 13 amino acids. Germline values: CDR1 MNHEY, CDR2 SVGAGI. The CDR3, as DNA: TGTGCCAGCAGCCCAACCCGAGAGGGAAAACTGTTTTTT. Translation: CASSPTREGKLFF.